The 16 T cell receptor beta chains presented below share a single source sample, sequenced in a study of persistence of HIV-infected CD4 T cells. Cells were stimulated nonspecifically with anti-CD3/anti-CD28 magnetic beads. Sorting selected CD4+ T cells upregulating both CD40 ligand and CD69. Sequencing used immunoSEQ version 4 in survey mode. Sequencing was performed with immunoSEQ multiplex PCR; in TCRdb, only in-frame clones are kept and a portion is missing. Here the sample spans 35,000 to 40,000 clones, roughly 89% being singletons. No cognate antigen is known for these TCRs. The sequenced sample was CD4+ T cells sorted from PBMCs after roughly 18-hour stimulation, obtained from a patient who received antiretroviral therapy. Receptors were obtained from an adult man with HIV who was CMV-seropositive.

The V and J genes are TRBV12-3 or TRBV12-4 and TRBJ2-7; D is undetermined. The CDR3 contains 13 residues. V was pared by 0 bases and J by 4 bases, with 7 bases between. The CDR3 region is CASSLAAEYEQYF. The CDR3, as DNA: TGTGCCAGCAGTTTAGCGGCGGAATACGAGCAGTACTTC.

In this sample, this clone turned up once. The chain is built from TRBV24-1 and TRBJ2-1, with 10 bases matching TRBD2. The germline CDR1 and CDR2 sequences are KGHDR and SFDVKD. CDR3 length: 14 amino acids. The V segment lost 9 bases and the J segment 4 bases; nucleotides outside the gene matches: 5. The CDR3 DNA reads as TGTGCCACCCAGGCTAGCGGGGGATACAATGAGCAGTTCTTC. Protein: CATQASGGYNEQFF.

The chain recombines TRBV11-1 with TRBJ1-4; 7 bases agree with TRBD1. J gave up 6 bases and V 2 bases, and 6 bases lay outside the gene matches. Germline loops: CDR1 SGHAT, CDR2 FQDESV (reference sequence). CDR3 length: 15 amino acids. The DNA of the CDR3 is TGTGCCAGCAGCTTATCCAACAGGGGACATGAAAAACTGTTTTTT. Residues: CASSLSNRGHEKLFF.

This chain connects TRBV20-1 to TRBJ2-6, with D hard to call. Trimming stripped 3 bases from V and 4 bases from J, with 10 bases between. The CDR3 length is 14 residues. CDR1 and CDR2 from the germline V gene are DFQATT and SNEGSKA (reference sequence). CDR3 in DNA: TGCAGTGCTAGTGGGGTATCCGGGGCCAACGTCCTGACTTTC. This sequence encodes CSASGVSGANVLTF.

The table lists this clone with a few counts. The CDR3 is CASSRTSGGPGEQFF. CDR3 DNA sequence: TGTGCCAGCAGTAGGACTAGCGGGGGGCCCGGTGAGCAGTTCTTC. The V and J genes are TRBV2 and TRBJ2-1, with 14 bases that match TRBD2. The CDR3 has 15 residues. The J segment lost 9 bases and the V segment lost 5 bases, leaving 6 bases of the junction unmatched. The V gene's germline CDR1 is SNHLY and CDR2 FYNNEI. The whole variable domain, filled in from reference TRBV2 and TRBJ2-1, reads EPEVTQTPSHQVTQMGQEVILRCVPISNHLYFYWYRQILGQKVEFLVSFYNNEISEKSEIFDDQFSVERPDGSNFTLKIRSTKLEDSAMYFCASSRTSGGPGEQFFGPGTRLTVL.

The rearrangement joins TRBV12-3 or TRBV12-4 to TRBJ2-7; TRBD2 aligns across 9 bases. The CDR3 is made up of 13 amino acids. The J segment lost 7 bases and the V segment lost 6 bases, leaving 7 bases of the junction unmatched. For the CDR3, the DNA is TGTGCCAGCAGCCGTCTCCTAGCGGGAGAGCAGTACTTC. Protein sequence: CASSRLLAGEQYF.

The genes are TRBV7-8 and TRBJ2-1; D not resolved. This CDR3 has 11 amino acids. Germline loops: CDR1 SGHVS, CDR2 FQNEAQ. V gave up 1 base and J gave up 7 bases, with 2 bases separating them. The CDR3 protein is CASSLENEQFF. The CDR3, as DNA: TGTGCCAGCAGCTTAGAGAATGAGCAGTTCTTC.

The chain uses TRBV5-1 and TRBJ2-5; TRBD1 matches 7 bases. The germline CDR1 and CDR2 sequences are SGHRS and YFSETQ. This CDR3 region has 14 residues. Losses at the gene ends were 4 bases for V and 2 bases for J; bases not matched to a gene: 5. The CDR3 region has the DNA TGCGCCAGCAGCGGGGGACAGCCACAAGAGACCCAGTACTTC. Amino acids: CASSGGQPQETQYF.

The chain couples TRBV19 to TRBJ1-1; no reliable D call. The CDR3 has 11 residues. The germline CDR1 and CDR2 sequences are LNHDA and SQIVND (reference sequence). The V gene lost 7 bases and the J gene lost 5 bases, with 8 bases spanning the gap. CDR3 sequence: CASKENTEAFF. CDR3 DNA sequence: TGTGCCAGTAAGGAGAATACTGAAGCTTTCTTT.

The chain is built from TRBV18 and TRBJ1-1; the match to TRBD1 covers 8 bases. Germline assignment: CDR1 KGHSH and CDR2 LQKENI. This CDR3 region has 14 residues. With V trimmed by 2 bases and J by 5 bases, 4 bases remained unmatched. The CDR3 loop reads CASSPSGQGTEAFF. The CDR3 DNA sequence: TGTGCCAGCTCACCATCCGGACAGGGAACTGAAGCTTTCTTT.

The chain combines TRBV14 with TRBJ2-3; 13 nucleotides align to TRBD2. Germline CDR1 is SGHDN and CDR2 is FVKESK. After removal of 4 bases from V and 4 bases from J, the junction contained 5 bases not matched to a gene. The CDR3 covers 16 residues. The CDR3 region is CASSRGLAGYSDTQYF. CDR3 nucleotide sequence: TGTGCCAGCAGCCGGGGACTAGCGGGATATTCAGATACGCAGTATTTT.

V is TRBV19 and J is TRBJ1-1; D is undetermined. The CDR3 has 13 amino acids. The V end lost 7 bases, the J end lost 2 bases, and 11 bases lay between the germline ends. Looked up from germline, CDR1 is LNHDA and CDR2 is SQIVND (reference sequence). This CDR3 reads CASTERPNTEAFF. The CDR3 DNA reads as TGTGCCAGTACCGAAAGACCTAACACTGAAGCTTTCTTT.

In this sample, this clone turned up once. V gene TRBV4-1 combines with J gene TRBJ1-2; tentative D call: TRBD1 (6 bases). V was cut by 7 bases and J by 6 bases, with 27 bases left in between. Germline CDR1 and CDR2: MGHRA and YSYEKL. The CDR3 consists of 17 residues. In DNA, the CDR3 is TGCGCCAGCACCCGCGACAGGACCCTAGTAACTAAGAATGGCTACACCTTC. This gives the protein CASTRDRTLVTKNGYTF.

This clone was recorded only once. The chain employs TRBV5-5 and TRBJ2-1; D gene unclear. CDR1 is SGHKS, CDR2 YYEKEE, per germline (reference sequence). This CDR3 has 13 residues. The V end lost 3 bases, the J end lost 10 bases, and 14 bases lay between the germline ends. The CDR3 DNA is TGTGCCAGCAGCTCCACTCCGGGTTGGGAGCAGTTCTTC. Translation gives CASSSTPGWEQFF.

This chain joins TRBV27 and TRBJ2-1; D is uncertain. The CDR3 is made up of 12 amino acids. Trimming shortened V by 2 bases and J by 8 bases, and 7 bases separated the two germline ends. CDR1 is MNHEY, CDR2 SMNVEV, per germline (reference sequence). As DNA, the CDR3 is TGTGCCAGCAGTTTAGCAATCGATGAGCAGTTCTTC. It is translated as CASSLAIDEQFF.

The V call is TRBV5-1, the J call TRBJ1-1; D not resolved. V lost 3 bases and J 0 bases, leaving 12 bases between the germline ends. The germline gives CDR1 SGHRS, CDR2 YFSETQ. This CDR3 has 15 residues. DNA of the CDR3: TGCGCCAGCAGCTGGATGAGCATGATGAACACTGAAGCTTTCTTT. Its protein product is CASSWMSMMNTEAFF.